A single T cell receptor beta chain is shown here with its context. This clone was found a few times. Its antigen is currently not known. Base-call qualities are not available, and no considerably larger clone is one nucleotide away. Between the V and J ends, shortened by 7 bases and 12 bases respectively, the junction contains 18 bases. The CDR3 runs 13 amino acids, cysteine and phenylalanine included. The only DNA kept is the CDR3, 39 bases in frame from the first base. CDR1 and CDR2 are drawn from the germline V gene (reference sequence): LNHDA, SQIVND. The entire isolated RNA was reverse transcribed using the High Capacity cDNA Reverse Transcription Kit, and thus expressed TCRB transcripts were sequenced. Deep immunoSEQ sequencing was applied to naive, central memory and regulatory T cell samples, giving an average of roughly 3.5 million total reads per sample. Sorted cells were lysed in RLT buffer and RNA was extracted with DNase-treated RNeasy Micro or Mini kits, depending on cell number. Each cell subset was processed on its own to prevent cross-contamination, while patient and healthy donor samples were processed together. Using the immunoSEQ multiplex PCR, TCRB sequences were amplified from cDNA into 87-bp fragments spanning the CDR3 region. Amplicons were sequenced on the Illumina HiSeq platform. The paper's data handling went like this. PCR bias was computationally corrected using synthetic template baselines, reads within Hamming distance 2 were collapsed, and singletons that could not be merged were discarded. Reads were aligned to IMGT to assign V, D and J genes, CDR3 length, and insertions or deletions at six rearrangement sites. Clonotype counts were normalized to sorted cell number within each subset before computing true diversity and Gini coefficients with the tcR R package. The overlap coefficient, calculated on TCRB nucleotide sequences, was used to quantify repertoire sharing. Out-of-frame TCRB sequences from naive cells were analyzed as a proxy for the pre-selection repertoire. Entries here come from immuneACCESS through TCRdb and include only in-frame sequences with V and J called. Some clones fail to appear in such tables; in the studies checked, an unresolved V gene covers under half of the shortfall, and the cause of the remainder is unknown. That table supplies the V and J calls and clone size; D and trimming were determined from the DNA. For this sample there are a few hundred thousand clones; 10% to 15% appear just once. 0.01% of the sample is held by the ten biggest clonotypes.

The sample comes from a study of beta chain features in type 1 diabetes (dated by TCRdb to the late 2010s). About the investigation overall: No differences in mean age, gender distribution, total cell number or subset yield were found between patients and healthy donors. A total of 85 million to 140 million sorted cells were examined across all samples, and a strong correlation was observed between cell number per subset and RNA yield. The study compared TCRB repertoires of sorted circulating CD4+ T cell subsets between recently diagnosed type 1 diabetes patients and matched healthy donors. Regulatory and stem cell-like memory subsets were isolated from only 8 patients and about eight healthy donors, whereas naive and central memory subsets came from all 28 donors. The investigation overall reported the following: Because cDNA was sequenced instead of genomic DNA, activated cells with high expression could be over-represented, although the groups did not differ in activation or CD3 levels. Only small numbers of individuals were included in the HLA sub-analyses, which left unresolved whether HLA type had any influence on TCRB rearrangement. PCR might favor shorter templates, but patient and control samples were amplified and corrected together, so any skew would affect both groups equally. In all four CD4+ subsets, TCRB CDR3 length was moderately but significantly shorter in type 1 diabetes patients. The naive, central memory and regulatory TCRB repertoires appeared to resemble one another more closely among patients than among healthy donors. At VDJ recombination sites, patients with type 1 diabetes made fewer insertions and deleted more nucleotides, a pattern implying thymic rearrangement abnormalities.

A single peripheral blood draw of about 116 mL on average was collected from each donor into heparinised tubes. A BD FACSAria II and a panel including CD45RO, CCR7, CD25, CD127, CD95 and CD27 were used to sort naive, central memory, regulatory and stem cell-like memory CD4+ T cells. Purity was above 95% for every sorted population. PBMCs were separated immediately by Lymphoprep density gradient centrifugation and were stained directly, without being cultured. Samples were stained and sorted in pairs, with one healthy donor and one patient per experiment, so that batch effects were minimized. The chain employs TRBV19 and TRBJ1-4; a weak D assignment points to TRBD1 (6 bases agree). The receptor comes from a woman aged 18-29 years with type 1 diabetes. Sequencing input: naive CD4+ T cells from blood. The sample's cell subset or site label is to be understood as: true naive CD4+ T cells. The sequenced DNA is TGTGCCAGTACCCTAGGTTGGGGGCAGCAACTGTTTTTT. Its product reads: CASTLGWGQQLFF. Outside the CDR3, residues come from the reference TRBV19 and TRBJ1-4 proteins, so the full variable domain is: DGGITQSPKYLFRKEGQNVTLSCEQNLNHDAMYWYRQDPGQGLRLIYYSQIVNDFQKGDIAEGYSVSREKKESFPLTVTSAQKNPTAFYLCASTLGWGQQLFFGSGTQLSVL.